This T cell receptor beta chain was found in a study of OX40 agonist ivuxolimab in advanced cancers. Study as a whole: An agonistic anti-OX40 (CD134) antibody, ivuxolimab, was used to treat the patients.

Germline CDR1 SGHVS, CDR2 FQNEAQ. Trimming stripped 3 bases from V and 0 bases from J, with 17 bases between. The CDR3 spans 17 residues. Libraries were prepared by immunoSEQ multiplex PCR; TCRdb keeps only in-frame clonotypes and omits some of them. The sample includes roughly 59,000 clones, around 85% seen only once; the top ten take approximately 1%. This TCR came from an adult with an advanced solid tumor such as melanoma, head and neck, liver or kidney cancer. The source was CD4+ or CD8+ T cells sorted from blood, collected in a trial of the OX40 agonist ivuxolimab. J is TRBJ1-2 and V is TRBV7-8, with D perhaps TRBD1 (6 bases). As DNA, the CDR3 is TGTGCCAGCAGCTTCAGCAACGGGGGGGCCACTAACTATGGCTACACCTTC. Translating it yields CASSFSNGGATNYGYTF.